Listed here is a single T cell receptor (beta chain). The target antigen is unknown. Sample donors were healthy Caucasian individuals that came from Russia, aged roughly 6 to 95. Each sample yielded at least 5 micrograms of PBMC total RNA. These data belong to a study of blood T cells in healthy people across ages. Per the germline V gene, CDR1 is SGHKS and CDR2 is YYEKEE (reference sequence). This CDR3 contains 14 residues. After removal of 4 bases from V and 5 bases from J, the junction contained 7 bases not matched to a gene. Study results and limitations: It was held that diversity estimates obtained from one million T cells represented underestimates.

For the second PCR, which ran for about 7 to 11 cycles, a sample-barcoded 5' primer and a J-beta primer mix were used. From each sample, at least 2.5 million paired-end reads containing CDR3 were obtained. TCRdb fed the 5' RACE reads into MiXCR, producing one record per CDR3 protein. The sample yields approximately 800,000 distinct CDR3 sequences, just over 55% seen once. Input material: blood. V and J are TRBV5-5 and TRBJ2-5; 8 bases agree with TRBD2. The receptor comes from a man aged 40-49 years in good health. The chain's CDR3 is CASSRREGVETQYF. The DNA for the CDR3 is TGTGCCAGCAGCCGTCGGGAGGGAGTTGAGACCCAGTACTTC. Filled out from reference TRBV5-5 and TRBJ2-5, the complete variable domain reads DAGVTQSPTHLIKTRGQQVTLRCSPISGHKSVSWYQQVLGQGPQFIFQYYEKEERGRGNFPDRFSARQFPNYSSELNVNALLLGDSALYLCASSRREGVETQYFGPGTRLLVL.